This is a list of T cell receptor beta chains from one sample in a study of identical twins. MiXCR was run by TCRdb on the 5' RACE reads, yielding one entry per CDR3 protein. This sample yields around 530,000 distinct CDR3 sequences, of which over 12% are seen a single time; around 0.48% belongs to the top ten. These data are also associated with another study on yellow fever vaccine responses in identical twins.

Input material: CD4+ T cells sorted from blood. These receptors were taken from a woman aged 18-29 years in good health. CDR3s include the opening cysteine and the closing phenylalanine or tryptophan. Each record gives: clone size, J gene, D gene, V gene, CDR3 length, CDR3 DNA, CDR3 protein. A D gene is named only where the DNA matches it firmly. The size field is filled for only some rows; it gives once, few, many or a size class.

abundance: few; j_gene: TRBJ2-6; d_gene: NA; v_gene: TRBV27; len: 15; CDR3nt: TGTGCCAGCACGGGGAGGTGGACTGGGGCCAACGTCCTGACTTTC; CDR3aa: CASTGRWTGANVLTF
abundance: many; j_gene: TRBJ2-1; d_gene: TRBD2; v_gene: TRBV5-1; len: 17; CDR3nt: TGCGCCAGCAGCCTCCGGTTAGCTAGCGGGTCCTACAATGAGCAGTTCTTC; CDR3aa: CASSLRLASGSYNEQFF
abundance: few; j_gene: TRBJ2-2; d_gene: TRBD1; v_gene: TRBV5-1; len: 15; CDR3nt: TGCGCCAGCAGCGTGGGACAGGTGGATACCGGGGAGCTGTTTTTT; CDR3aa: CASSVGQVDTGELFF
abundance: NA; j_gene: TRBJ2-2; d_gene: TRBD2; v_gene: TRBV9; len: 17; CDR3nt: TGTGCCAGCAGCGTAGGGACCAGCGGGGCCTTCGCCGGGGAGCTGTTTTTT; CDR3aa: CASSVGTSGAFAGELFF
abundance: NA; j_gene: TRBJ2-2; d_gene: TRBD1; v_gene: TRBV5-1; len: 14; CDR3nt: TGCGCCAGCAGCACAAGACAGGGTACCGGGGAGCTGTTTTTT; CDR3aa: CASSTRQGTGELFF
abundance: few; j_gene: TRBJ2-2; d_gene: NA; v_gene: TRBV28; len: 12; CDR3nt: TGTGCCAGCAACCAAGCATCCGGGGAGCTGTTTTTT; CDR3aa: CASNQASGELFF
abundance: NA; j_gene: TRBJ2-1; d_gene: TRBD2; v_gene: TRBV12-3/TRBV12-4; len: 15; CDR3nt: TGTGCCAGCAGTTTAGTTTACGGGAGGCAAAATGAGCAGTTCTTC; CDR3aa: CASSLVYGRQNEQFF
abundance: few; j_gene: TRBJ2-1; d_gene: TRBD2; v_gene: TRBV20-1; len: 14; CDR3nt: TGCAGTGCTAGTACGGGACTAGCGGGATTTGAGCAGTTCTTC; CDR3aa: CSASTGLAGFEQFF
abundance: NA; j_gene: TRBJ2-5; d_gene: NA; v_gene: TRBV6-5; len: 15; CDR3nt: TGTGCCAGCAATTACCCCGGCAGGGACCAAGAGACCCAGTACTTC; CDR3aa: CASNYPGRDQETQYF
abundance: NA; j_gene: TRBJ2-5; d_gene: TRBD2; v_gene: TRBV7-2; len: 16; CDR3nt: TGTGCCAGCAGCTTAGCCGGGGGACTAGCCCAAGAGACCCAGTACTTC; CDR3aa: CASSLAGGLAQETQYF
abundance: NA; j_gene: TRBJ2-3; d_gene: NA; v_gene: TRBV11-2; len: 18; CDR3nt: TGTGCCAGCAGCTTAAAAGGTCCGGCCCAGCCGTACACAGATACGCAGTATTTT; CDR3aa: CASSLKGPAQPYTDTQYF
abundance: NA; j_gene: TRBJ1-5; d_gene: NA; v_gene: TRBV20-1; len: 12; CDR3nt: TGCAGTGCTAGAGATGGTCATCAGCCCCAGCATTTT; CDR3aa: CSARDGHQPQHF
abundance: NA; j_gene: TRBJ2-4; d_gene: TRBD1; v_gene: TRBV27; len: 15; CDR3nt: TGTGCCAGCAGTTTTCGTCCGGGACAGTTCGACATTCAGTACTTC; CDR3aa: CASSFRPGQFDIQYF
abundance: few; j_gene: TRBJ2-3; d_gene: TRBD2; v_gene: TRBV29-1; len: 16; CDR3nt: TGCAGCGTCCGAGGACTAGCGGGATCATTCACAGATACGCAGTATTTT; CDR3aa: CSVRGLAGSFTDTQYF
abundance: few; j_gene: TRBJ1-4; d_gene: NA; v_gene: TRBV2; len: 14; CDR3nt: TGTGCCATCAGCCCCCTTGCAACTAATGAAAAACTGTTTTTT; CDR3aa: CAISPLATNEKLFF
abundance: NA; j_gene: TRBJ2-2; d_gene: NA; v_gene: TRBV6-1; len: 13; CDR3nt: TGTGCCAGCAGCCGCCTGGGCACCGGGGAGCTGTTTTTT; CDR3aa: CASSRLGTGELFF
abundance: NA; j_gene: TRBJ2-1; d_gene: NA; v_gene: TRBV3-1; len: 11; CDR3nt: TGTGCCAGCAGCCAACTGACAGAGCAGTTCTTC; CDR3aa: CASSQLTEQFF
abundance: many; j_gene: TRBJ1-5; d_gene: NA; v_gene: TRBV20-1; len: 13; CDR3nt: TGCAGTGCGACGGACTATAGCAATCAGCCCCAGCATTTT; CDR3aa: CSATDYSNQPQHF
abundance: NA; j_gene: TRBJ2-3; d_gene: NA; v_gene: TRBV12-3/TRBV12-4; len: 13; CDR3nt: TGTGCCACCAAGAGACAGGTCACAGATACGCGGTATTTT; CDR3aa: CATKRQVTDTRYF
abundance: NA; j_gene: TRBJ1-3; d_gene: NA; v_gene: TRBV20-1; len: 11; CDR3nt: TGCAGTGCGGGACATGTAAACACCATATATTTT; CDR3aa: CSAGHVNTIYF
abundance: NA; j_gene: TRBJ2-1; d_gene: NA; v_gene: TRBV7-2; len: 15; CDR3nt: TGTGCCAGCAGCTTAGGAGTGGCGCTGGTCAATGAGCAGTTCTTC; CDR3aa: CASSLGVALVNEQFF
abundance: NA; j_gene: TRBJ2-2; d_gene: NA; v_gene: TRBV20-1; len: 14; CDR3nt: TGCAGTGCTAGCAATGGCGGCCCCACCGGGGAGCTGTTTTTT; CDR3aa: CSASNGGPTGELFF
abundance: few; j_gene: TRBJ1-5; d_gene: NA; v_gene: TRBV5-6; len: 13; CDR3nt: TGTGCCAGCAGCTTGAAAGGGTCTCAGCCCCAGCATTTT; CDR3aa: CASSLKGSQPQHF
abundance: NA; j_gene: TRBJ2-7; d_gene: NA; v_gene: TRBV12-3/TRBV12-4; len: 11; CDR3nt: TGTGCCAGCAAATTAGGGTACGAGCAGTACTTC; CDR3aa: CASKLGYEQYF
abundance: NA; j_gene: TRBJ1-1; d_gene: NA; v_gene: TRBV7-9; len: 13; CDR3nt: TGTGCCAGCAGCCCCCCCGTGAAAAAGGGAGCTTTCTTT; CDR3aa: CASSPPVKKGAFF
abundance: few; j_gene: TRBJ2-2; d_gene: TRBD2; v_gene: TRBV14; len: 16; CDR3nt: TGTGCCAGCAGCCCGACTAGCGGGGTAAACACCGGGGAGCTGTTTTTT; CDR3aa: CASSPTSGVNTGELFF